The next 3 T cell receptor beta chains were all read from a single sample in a study of shared clonotypes between healthy human individuals. The table came from immunoSEQ multiplex PCR; TCRdb's copy has only in-frame clones and leaves some out. The sample contains approximately 110,000 clones, under 70% of which appear only once. Sequencing used memory CD8+ T cells sorted from blood. Subset reported: CD45RO+ cells pooled with CCR7-negative TemRA cells. The receptor source for this set is a woman aged 30 to 39 in good health.

The chain is built from TRBV29-1 and TRBJ1-1; 8 nucleotides align to TRBD1. J was trimmed by 4 bases and V by 4 bases; bases with no gene match: 11. The V gene's germline CDR1 is SQVTM and CDR2 ANQGSEA. The CDR3 is 15 residues long. In DNA form, the CDR3 reads TGCAGCGTTGGACGATCGACAGGGGTGGGCACTGAAGCTTTCTTT. It specifies CSVGRSTGVGTEAFF.

V is TRBV25-1 and J is TRBJ2-7, with D perhaps being TRBD1 or TRBD2 (6 bases each). The V end lost 2 bases, the J end lost 6 bases, and 11 bases lay between the germline ends. CDR1 and CDR2 from the germline V gene are MGHDK and SYGVNS. The CDR3 is 13 residues long. CDR3 loop: CASSEASGAEQYF. DNA of the CDR3: TGTGCCAGCAGTGAAGCTTCGGGGGCCGAGCAGTACTTC.

The chain uses TRBV27 and TRBJ2-7, with 9 bases fitting TRBD2. From germline, CDR1 is MNHEY and CDR2 SMNVEV (reference sequence). Unmatched junction bases numbered 10, after V lost 5 bases and J lost 5 bases. The CDR3 loop spans 15 amino acids. CDR3 DNA: TGTGCCAGCAGTGAAGAGGAAGCGGGAGGAAACGAGCAGTACTTC. Translated: CASSEEEAGGNEQYF.